The next 14 T cell receptor beta chains were all read from a single sample in a study of blood T cell repertoires in COVID-19. Clones were sequenced by immunoSEQ multiplex PCR, and TCRdb holds only the in-frame ones, with some missing. The table has about 87,000 clones, 86% seen once. Sequencing was performed on peripheral blood. The receptors originated from a human donor in a cohort sampled during active COVID-19.

V usage is TRBV5-1 and J usage is TRBJ1-1; D not resolved. The CDR3 extends over 14 amino acids. Germline CDR1 SGHRS, CDR2 YFSETQ. Between the trimmed V and J ends, which lost 4 bases and 0 bases, there was a span of 10 bases. Written as DNA, the CDR3 is TGCGCCAGCAGCCATAGCGGGATGAACACTGAAGCTTTCTTT. Amino acids: CASSHSGMNTEAFF. Drawing the rest from reference TRBV5-1 and TRBJ1-1, the complete variable domain is KAGVTQTPRYLIKTRGQQVTLSCSPISGHRSVSWYQQTPGQGLQFLFEYFSETQRNKGNFPGRFSGRQFSNSRSEMNVSTLELGDSALYLCASSHSGMNTEAFFGQGTRLTVV.

CDR3 loop: CASSSSDRVGVYGYTF. CDR3 nucleotide sequence: TGTGCCAGCAGCTCCTCGGACAGAGTGGGGGTTTATGGCTACACCTTC. The chain carries TRBV7-9 and TRBJ1-2; TRBD1 is a possible D gene (6 bases). The CDR3 has 16 residues. Germline lookup yields CDR1 SEHNR and CDR2 FQNEAQ (reference sequence). Trimming stripped 4 bases from V and 5 bases from J, with 20 bases between.

This chain links TRBV3-1 (or the pseudogene TRBV3-2) with TRBJ2-5, with a tentative D call TRBD2 (6 bases). The V and J ends lost 5 bases and 2 bases respectively, with 15 bases between them. CDR1 and CDR2 (germline): LGHDT, YNNKEL (reference sequence). There are 15 residues in the CDR3. The CDR3 bases are TGTGCCAGCAGCTTTTCAGCGGGTACTCAAGAGACCCAGTACTTC. Encoded protein: CASSFSAGTQETQYF.

This clone was recorded at least ten times. This chain connects TRBV5-1 to TRBJ2-1, with unresolved D. From germline, CDR1 is SGHRS and CDR2 YFSETQ. The V end was cut by 5 bases, the J end by 1 base, with 10 bases between. This CDR3 is 14 amino acids long. CDR3 nucleotide sequence: TGCGCCAGCAGGGAGACTTTATCCTACAATGAGCAGTTCTTC. This encodes CASRETLSYNEQFF.

The rearrangement links TRBV5-1 to TRBJ2-7; 10 bases align to TRBD2. Germline assignment: CDR1 SGHRS and CDR2 YFSETQ. J gave up 3 bases and V 2 bases, and 14 bases lay outside the gene matches. The CDR3 is 18 residues long. This CDR3 reads CASSFGGRTSGIFYEQYF. CDR3 nucleotide sequence: TGCGCCAGCAGCTTCGGGGGGAGGACTAGCGGTATTTTCTACGAGCAGTACTTC.

This chain connects TRBV5-6 to TRBJ2-4; 7 bases match TRBD2. J lost 0 bases, V lost 5 bases, and 2 bases had no gene match. The CDR3 covers 14 residues. In germline, CDR1 is SGHDT, CDR2 YYEEEE. The CDR3 loop is CASSPGGAKNIQYF. CDR3 DNA: TGTGCCAGCAGTCCGGGGGGAGCCAAAAACATTCAGTACTTC.

This clone was counted between two and nine times. This chain connects TRBV20-1 to TRBJ2-1; 7 bases align to TRBD1. The CDR3 totals 15 residues. The junction had 12 bases not matched to a gene; V was cut back by 3 bases and J by 7 bases. From germline, CDR1 is DFQATT and CDR2 SNEGSKA (reference sequence). CDR3 loop: CSASSRGREGNEQFF. The CDR3 nucleotides are TGCAGTGCTAGTAGTAGGGGGCGAGAGGGTAATGAGCAGTTCTTC.

This clone was detected once. The chain recombines TRBV19 with TRBJ2-1; 16 nucleotides match TRBD2. This CDR3 is 15 amino acids long. J gave up 8 bases and V 3 bases, and 1 base lay outside the gene matches. Germline-derived CDR1 and CDR2 are LNHDA and SQIVND (reference sequence). The CDR3 loop reads CASSMGLAGGDEQFF. The CDR3 nucleotides read TGTGCCAGTAGTATGGGACTAGCGGGAGGGGATGAGCAGTTCTTC. Combining the CDR3 with reference TRBV19 and TRBJ2-1 gives the whole variable domain DGGITQSPKYLFRKEGQNVTLSCEQNLNHDAMYWYRQDPGQGLRLIYYSQIVNDFQKGDIAEGYSVSREKKESFPLTVTSAQKNPTAFYLCASSMGLAGGDEQFFGPGTRLTVL.

Only one count was recorded for this clone. The gene calls are TRBV27 and TRBJ2-1, with 9 bases identical to TRBD2. The trim removed 0 bases at V and 8 bases at J, leaving 5 bases unmatched. Germline V gene data show CDR1 as MNHEY and CDR2 as SMNVEV (reference sequence). The CDR3 extends over 15 amino acids. CDR3 amino acids: CASSLSGGGADEQFF. The CDR3 DNA sequence: TGTGCCAGCAGTTTATCTGGCGGGGGGGCCGATGAGCAGTTCTTC.

This chain joins TRBV11-3 and TRBJ2-5, with 8 nucleotides matching TRBD2. The germline CDR1 and CDR2 sequences are SGHNT and YENEEA. The CDR3 extends over 14 amino acids. V lost 5 bases to trimming and J lost 5 bases; unmatched junction nucleotides: 7. In nucleotides, the CDR3 is TGTGCCAGCAGCCGTGGCGGGGGGTTGGAGACCCAGTACTTC. It specifies CASSRGGGLETQYF.

V and J are TRBV7-8 and TRBJ1-1, with D tentatively TRBD1 (5 bases). V was trimmed by 5 bases and J by 5 bases, leaving 15 bases between them. The CDR3 is 14 residues long. Germline V gene data show CDR1 as SGHVS and CDR2 as FQNEAQ. In nucleotides, the CDR3 is TGTGCCAGCAGCAACTCCGGGGGTATGACTGAAGCTTTCTTT. Translated, it gives CASSNSGGMTEAFF.

V usage is TRBV5-1 and J usage is TRBJ2-3, with TRBD1 as a possible D gene (6 bases). CDR1 and CDR2 from the germline V gene are SGHRS and YFSETQ. This CDR3 has 15 residues. The ends were cut back, 0 bases at V and 5 bases at J, with 13 bases in the middle. CDR3 sequence reads: CASSLGQGNIDTQYF. The CDR3 nucleotides read TGCGCCAGCAGCTTGGGTCAGGGGAACATAGATACGCAGTATTTT.

The chain employs TRBV6-2 or TRBV6-3 and TRBJ2-3, with 12 nucleotides matching TRBD2. Germline CDR1 and CDR2: MNHEY and SVGEGT. Trimming cost V 6 bases and J 2 bases; bases outside gene matches: 6. This CDR3 has 16 residues. Here the CDR3 reads CASSLGLAGLTDTQYF. CDR3 sequence (DNA): TGTGCCAGCAGCCTTGGACTAGCGGGGCTCACAGATACGCAGTATTTT.

V is TRBV11-3 and J is TRBJ2-1; weak D call: TRBD1 (6 bases). Trimming took off 0 bases at V and 10 bases at J, with 7 bases between the two ends. This CDR3 contains 12 residues. CDR1 is SGHNT, CDR2 YENEEA, per germline. The CDR3 here is CASSLDRGEQFF. Here the CDR3 DNA reads TGTGCCAGCAGCTTAGACAGGGGAGAGCAGTTCTTC.